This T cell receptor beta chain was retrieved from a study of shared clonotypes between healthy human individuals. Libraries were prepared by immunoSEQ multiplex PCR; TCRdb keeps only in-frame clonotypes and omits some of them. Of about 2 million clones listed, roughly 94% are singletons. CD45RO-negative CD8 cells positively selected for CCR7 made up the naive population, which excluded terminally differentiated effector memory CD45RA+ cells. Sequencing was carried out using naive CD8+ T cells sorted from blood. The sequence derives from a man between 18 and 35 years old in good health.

The CDR3 spells CGTGLSNEKLFF. CDR3 sequence (DNA): TGTGGGACAGGGTTGAGTAATGAAAAACTGTTTTTT. The chain has TRBV6-5 and TRBJ1-4; 8 bases fit TRBD1. Germline V CDR1 and CDR2: MNHEY, SVGAGI. This CDR3 has 12 residues.